The entry below gives a single T cell receptor (beta chain) sequence along with its context. Other DNA sequences in this sample translate to the same CDR3. This specimen belongs to a study of cytomegalovirus exposure and HLA in healthy donors. Primers for the PCR totalled 60 Vbeta and 13 Jbeta. Assay used: immunoSEQ multiplex PCR; TCRdb lists only in-frame clones, some missing. The table lists under 300,000 clones, about nine tenths of them singletons, with about 1.7% in the top ten. The CDR3 is made up of 15 amino acids. CDR1 is MNHEY, CDR2 SMNVEV, per germline (reference sequence). V was clipped by 3 bases and J by 7 bases; unmatched bases: 6.

The origin of this receptor is a girl aged 2 to 9 in good health and CMV-seronegative. The V call is TRBV27, the J call TRBJ2-1; 10 bases are a match to TRBD2. The sequenced material came from PBMCs. The CDR3 here is CASSFRAGGPNEQFF. The CDR3 coding sequence is TGTGCCAGCAGTTTTCGAGCGGGGGGGCCTAATGAGCAGTTCTTC.